The entry below gives a single TCR beta chain sequence along with its context. The antigen is unknown. With V trimmed by 5 bases and J by 4 bases, 5 bases remained unmatched. Germline-derived CDR1 and CDR2 are SGHTA and FQGNSA. CDR3 length: 15 residues. The data stem from a study of cytotoxic CD8 clonotypes in ibrutinib-treated CLL. Background on the study: The patient breakdown showed 11 relapsed/refractory and approximately 14 treatment-naive cases, with about 18 IGHV unmutated. Findings of the study overall: Contraction or stability on treatment characterized the public clonotypes, which were uncommon.

TCRdb keeps only in-frame clones here, not all; method: immunoSEQ multiplex PCR. The sample carries some 130,000 clones, roughly 90% recorded once. The source material was PBMCs, sampled after 12 months of ibrutinib treatment. V usage is TRBV7-2 and J usage is TRBJ2-1; 10 nucleotides line up with TRBD2. This receptor was obtained from a human donor with chronic lymphocytic leukemia. In DNA form, the CDR3 reads TGTGCCAGCAGCCCAGGACTAGCGGATTACAATGAGCAGTTCTTC. Its protein product is CASSPGLADYNEQFF.